This T cell receptor (beta chain) was recorded in a study of early T cells in non-severe SARS-CoV-2 infection. CDR3 size: 13 residues. Per germline, CDR1 SGHTA and CDR2 FQGNSA. Trimming left V 1 base short and J 5 bases short, with 6 bases between. TCRdb passed the 5' RACE reads through MiXCR, listing each CDR3 protein once. Of about 55,000 distinct CDR3 sequences listed, under 15% are singletons. Sequencing used whole blood, obtained at baseline. This TCR derives from an adult who was a healthcare worker with PCR-confirmed SARS-CoV-2 infection or an uninfected control (not recorded which). The chain joins TRBV7-2 to TRBJ2-1; D is ambiguous. CDR3 region: CASSLGTDNEQFF. The DNA of the CDR3 is TGTGCCAGCAGCTTAGGAACCGACAATGAGCAGTTCTTC. The complete variable domain, with remaining parts taken from reference TRBV7-2 and TRBJ2-1, reads GAGVSQSPSNKVTEKGKDVELRCDPISGHTALYWYRQSLGQGLEFLIYFQGNSAPDKSGLPSDRFSAERTGGSVSTLTIQRTQQEDSAVYLCASSLGTDNEQFFGPGTRLTVL.